This T cell receptor beta chain appears in the sequencing data of a study of regulatory T cells in long-lasting Graves disease. Investigators prepared the TCR beta libraries by applying iRepertoire HTBI primers and Arm-PCR of CDR3 regions. TCRdb re-called the multiplex PCR reads with MiXCR, one entry per CDR3 protein. The table has 600,000 to 800,000 distinct CDR3 sequences, about 32% seen once. V was clipped by 5 bases and J by 2 bases, with 22 bases between them. Germline V gene lookup returns CDR1 SEHNR and CDR2 FQNEAQ (reference sequence). The CDR3 runs to 17 residues. The time point denotes: persistent/refractory GD, antithyroid drugs over 5 years with positive TRAb. The TCR library was prepared using RNA isolated from PBMCs. This clonotype appeared a few times. What it binds is not known. Study-wide points: Those with persistent Graves' had less TCR diversity than newly diagnosed patients. Favored gene segments in persistent disease were TRBV28, TRBJ1-2 and TRBJ2-5. Sample size, which was small, may have reduced accuracy.

The clonotype was recovered from a female donor with Graves disease. The chain employs TRBV7-9 and TRBJ2-7, with D tentatively TRBD1 (6 bases). Sequenced here: peripheral blood mononuclear cells (PBMCs), sampled when the disease was refractory, from a patient treated with antithyroid drugs. DNA of the CDR3: TGTGCCAGCAGCGATTGGGACACCAATCTCTTTACCTACGAGCAGTACTTC. Protein sequence: CASSDWDTNLFTYEQYF.